A single T cell receptor beta chain is shown here with its context. Germline assignment: CDR1 SGHRS and CDR2 YFSETQ. The V end lost 3 bases, the J end lost 2 bases, and 20 bases lay between the germline ends. The CDR3 extends over 17 amino acids. This sample was taken from a study of Graves' ophthalmopathy and Graves' hyperthyroidism. Investigators amplified TCR beta CDR3 regions from RNA transcripts. Following a first-round RT-PCR that used HTBI primers, a second-round multiplex PCR was carried out. MiXCR, applied by TCRdb to the multiplex PCR reads, yields one record per CDR3 protein. Of around 1,000,000 distinct CDR3 sequences in the sample, about 38% were seen once.

This TCR was sampled from an adult man with Graves' hyperthyroidism. Sequences were obtained from peripheral blood or thyroid tissue (not recorded which). V usage is TRBV5-1 and J usage is TRBJ2-5; possible D gene TRBD1, 6 bases. The CDR3 here is CASSYKVTGHRQETQYF. The CDR3 nucleotides read TGCGCCAGCAGCTATAAGGTAACGGGACACAGACAAGAGACCCAGTACTTC.